This T cell receptor (beta chain) is drawn from a study of T cells expressing NK-cell markers. Per the germline V gene, CDR1 is ENHRY and CDR2 is SYGVKD. CDR3 length: 11 residues. TCR beta cDNA was generated via 5'RACE template switching incorporating UMIs. Reprocessing the 5' RACE reads, TCRdb reports a single entry for every CDR3 protein and omits DNA. The sample has around 550,000 distinct CDR3 sequences. Sequenced material: blood T cells: a sorted CD56 or NKG2C T cell subset, CD4+ or CD8+ T cells, or bulk PBMC T cells (not recorded which). The TCR comes from a man younger than 35 in good health. This sequence joins TRBV10-3 and TRBJ2-7. The CDR3 here is CAIKRDYEQYF.